These T cell receptor beta chains were read from a single sample in a study of identical twins. TCRdb itself ran the 5' RACE reads through MiXCR, one entry per CDR3 protein. The table lists fewer than 900,000 distinct CDR3 sequences, about 20% of them singletons. These data also formed part of another study, on T cells expressing NK-cell markers.

The sequenced material came from PBMCs. The receptor set was obtained from a woman aged 18-29 years in good health. Each CDR3 is given with its conserved first and last residue. A D gene is named only where the DNA matches it firmly. Clone size is given for some rows only: seen once, a few or many times, or a class if the clone is expanded.

D gene	V gene	J gene	clone size	CDR3 protein	CDR3 DNA
TRBD2	TRBV20-1	TRBJ2-1	many	CSARDGRANEQFF	TGCAGTGCTAGAGACGGGAGGGCCAATGAGCAGTTCTTC
.	TRBV15	TRBJ2-7	.	CATSPRSSYEQYF	TGTGCCACCAGCCCTAGAAGCTCCTACGAGCAGTACTTC
TRBD1	TRBV12-3/TRBV12-4	TRBJ1-1	few	CASSPGQPGGTEAFF	TGTGCCAGCAGTCCGGGACAGCCGGGGGGCACTGAAGCTTTCTTT
.	TRBV15	TRBJ2-3	.	CATSRDRKGGGTDTQYF	TGTGCCACCAGCAGAGATAGGAAGGGAGGAGGCACAGATACGCAGTATTTT
.	TRBV6-6	TRBJ2-1	few	CASSYSSISPFF	TGTGCCAGCAGTTACTCGTCGATATCACCGTTCTTC
.	TRBV12-3/TRBV12-4	TRBJ1-2	few	CASSLRLAGTGYTF	TGTGCCAGCAGTTTACGATTGGCAGGGACAGGCTACACCTTC
.	TRBV20-1	TRBJ2-7	.	CSAYMHATYEQYF	TGCAGTGCCTACATGCACGCTACTTACGAGCAGTACTTC
.	TRBV12-3/TRBV12-4	TRBJ2-3	.	CASSKGPKQYF	TGTGCCAGCAGTAAAGGACCCAAGCAGTATTTT
TRBD2	TRBV7-2	TRBJ2-1	.	CASSLRAGGTNEQFF	TGTGCCAGCAGCTTAAGAGCGGGGGGGACCAATGAGCAGTTCTTC
.	TRBV18	TRBJ1-2	few	CASSPSNYGYTF	TGTGCCAGCTCACCATCTAACTATGGCTACACCTTC
.	TRBV7-2	TRBJ2-3	.	CASSLYHTDTQYF	TGTGCCAGCAGCTTATACCACACAGATACGCAGTATTTT
.	TRBV12-3/TRBV12-4	TRBJ2-2	many	CASSLGPPGELFF	TGTGCCAGCAGTTTGGGGCCCCCCGGGGAGCTGTTTTTT
TRBD1	TRBV20-1	TRBJ1-2	many	CSARVGTGNGYTF	TGCAGTGCTAGAGTGGGGACAGGGAATGGCTACACCTTC
.	TRBV5-1	TRBJ2-7	once	CASRLMSLQSYEQYF	TGCGCCAGCAGGTTGATGTCCCTTCAAAGCTACGAGCAGTACTTC
.	TRBV10-3	TRBJ1-2	.	CAIRDPGVYGYTF	TGTGCCATCAGAGACCCCGGGGTCTATGGCTACACCTTC
.	TRBV6-2/TRBV6-3	TRBJ2-3	.	CASSYSGERQRNTQYF	TGTGCCAGCAGTTACTCCGGTGAAAGGCAGAGGAATACGCAGTATTTT
.	TRBV6-6	TRBJ1-4	few	CASSYSSEKLFF	TGTGCCAGCAGTTACTCGAGCGAAAAACTGTTTTTT
.	TRBV29-1	TRBJ2-1	.	CSPVENNEQFF	TGCAGCCCTGTAGAAAACAATGAGCAGTTCTTC
.	TRBV4-3	TRBJ2-5	few	CASSQRPTQETQYF	TGCGCCAGCAGCCAAAGGCCTACCCAAGAGACCCAGTACTTC
.	TRBV5-1	TRBJ2-1	few	CASSTGSPYNEQFF	TGCGCCAGCTCGACCGGGAGTCCATACAATGAGCAGTTCTTC
.	TRBV12-3/TRBV12-4	TRBJ2-5	few	CASSSSWGETQYF	TGTGCCAGCAGTTCGTCTTGGGGGGAGACCCAGTACTTC
.	TRBV5-6	TRBJ2-7	.	CASSLEAAYEQYF	TGTGCCAGCAGCTTGGAGGCAGCTTACGAGCAGTACTTC
TRBD1	TRBV10-3	TRBJ1-2	.	CAAKQGNYGYTF	TGTGCCGCGAAACAGGGGAACTATGGCTACACCTTC
TRBD1	TRBV7-3	TRBJ2-3	few	CASSPWGAGTGTDTQYF	TGTGCCAGCAGCCCATGGGGGGCGGGGACAGGGACAGATACGCAGTATTTT
.	TRBV20-1	TRBJ1-2	few	CSAAGPIGYTF	TGCAGTGCCGCGGGTCCTATTGGCTACACCTTC
.	TRBV20-1	TRBJ1-5	few	CSAREGGPHQPQHF	TGCAGTGCTAGAGAGGGGGGCCCCCACCAGCCCCAGCATTTT
.	TRBV7-2	TRBJ2-2	.	CASSLVQPGELFF	TGTGCCAGCAGCTTAGTCCAGCCCGGGGAGCTGTTTTTT
TRBD1	TRBV20-1	TRBJ2-7	few	CSAPLDRVPYEQYF	TGCAGTGCCCCTCTGGACAGGGTACCCTACGAGCAGTACTTC
.	TRBV9	TRBJ2-5	once	CASSASPGSRQETQYF	TGTGCCAGCAGCGCCTCCCCGGGCAGCAGACAAGAGACCCAGTACTTC
.	TRBV12-3/TRBV12-4	TRBJ2-7	many	CASSRSSYEQYF	TGTGCCAGCAGCCGCAGCTCCTACGAGCAGTACTTC
.	TRBV7-2	TRBJ2-1	few	CASSLVRGSEQFF	TGTGCCAGCAGCTTAGTGAGGGGTAGTGAGCAGTTCTTC
.	TRBV5-1	TRBJ2-7	few	CASSLGLPYEQYF	TGCGCCAGCAGCTTGGGCCTCCCCTACGAGCAGTACTTC
.	TRBV12-3/TRBV12-4	TRBJ1-2	.	CASSLGDLGYGYTF	TGTGCCAGCAGTTTAGGGGACCTGGGCTATGGCTACACCTTC
TRBD1	TRBV12-3/TRBV12-4	TRBJ2-1	many	CASSLLDRGGNEQFF	TGTGCCAGCAGTTTATTGGACAGGGGTGGAAATGAGCAGTTCTTC
.	TRBV28	TRBJ2-2	many	CASSPPLSHGELFF	TGTGCCAGCAGTCCTCCCCTGAGCCACGGGGAGCTGTTTTTT
.	TRBV20-1	TRBJ2-1	few	CSAIGRRASGEQFF	TGCAGTGCTATTGGTAGAAGGGCTTCGGGAGAGCAGTTCTTC
.	TRBV10-3	TRBJ2-2	.	CAISPFTGELFF	TGTGCCATCAGTCCGTTCACCGGGGAGCTGTTTTTT